These 2 T cell receptor beta chains were sequenced from one sample in a study of blood T cell repertoires in COVID-19. This table comes from immunoSEQ multiplex PCR, and its TCRdb copy is limited to in-frame clones, with some not included. The table has 100,000 to 120,000 clones, about 85% seen once; the top ten hold roughly 4.9%. Input material: peripheral blood. The receptor set was obtained from a human donor in a cohort sampled during active COVID-19.

The chain is built from TRBV4-1 and TRBJ2-7, with TRBD1 matching over 10 bases. Losses at the gene ends were 3 bases for V and 12 bases for J; bases not matched to a gene: 8. The V gene's germline CDR1 is MGHRA and CDR2 YSYEKL. The CDR3 is 13 amino acids. The chain's CDR3 is CASSQGQGSWRYF. In DNA, the CDR3 is TGCGCCAGCAGCCAGGGACAGGGGTCCTGGCGGTACTTC.

The CDR3 DNA reads as TGTGCCAGCAGCTTTGGCGGGACTAGCGGGACGGGCACCGGGGAGCTGTTTTTT. Encoded protein: CASSFGGTSGTGTGELFF. The gene calls are TRBV5-4 and TRBJ2-2; TRBD2 matches 13 bases. Germline CDR1 SGHNT, CDR2 YYREEE (reference sequence). The CDR3 covers 18 residues. V lost 2 bases, J lost 4 bases, and 8 bases stayed unmatched.